Sequencing of this TCR beta chain was carried out in a study of human T cells and chemical hapten exposure. The wider study: Largely, small differences in pooled library volume made per-sample TCR yields vary.

This clonotype was recorded a few times. Its antigen remains unknown. Regarding time point: patch test 2, 6 weeks after DPC sensitization. The treatment here: therapeutic diphenylcyclopropenone sensitization with weekly scalp DPC. Suited to DPC and affected by alopecia, the donors ranged from 18 to 70 years old. Extraction yielded total RNA from whole blood (unfractionated). CDR1 and CDR2 (germline): SQVTM, ANQGSEA. This CDR3 contains 15 residues. The ends lost 3 bases at V and 4 bases at J; junction bases unmatched: 6. MiXCR was run by TCRdb on the RACE reads, yielding one entry per CDR3 protein. Here the sample spans about 140,000 distinct CDR3 sequences, approximately 10% being singletons. Study conclusions and caveats: There were significantly more large CDR3 similarity clusters among expanded TCRs than among controls.

Specimen: whole blood, collected in connection with sensitization to the hapten diphenylcyclopropenone (DPC). This receptor was obtained from a woman aged 50 to 60 with alopecia areata. Some clones in this sample may be carry-over from other donors' samples. J is TRBJ2-1 and V is TRBV29-1; 10 positions agree with TRBD2. The CDR3 bases are TGCAGCGTTGAGCTGACTAGCGGGCGTTACAATGAGCAGTTCTTC. It specifies CSVELTSGRYNEQFF.